This T cell receptor beta chain was found in a study of Graves' ophthalmopathy and Graves' hyperthyroidism. Trimming shortened V by 4 bases and J by 0 bases, and 10 bases separated the two germline ends. Germline-derived CDR1 and CDR2 are MDHEN and SYDVKM. The CDR3 is 15 residues long. The sequenced template was RNA, covering the TCR beta CDR3 region. HTBI primers were employed in first-round RT-PCR, then a second-round multiplex PCR followed. TCRdb itself ran the multiplex PCR reads through MiXCR, one entry per CDR3 protein. The data contain under 800,000 distinct CDR3 sequences, approximately 22% of them seen just once; the ten biggest clones take up more than 5.5%.

The chain links TRBV28 to TRBJ1-5; tentative D call: TRBD1 (5 bases). The receptor comes from a woman between 18 and 29 years old with stable Graves' hyperthyroidism. Some clones in this sample may be carry-over from other donors' samples. Sequencing input: peripheral blood. In DNA form, the CDR3 reads TGTGCCAGCAGTTCGGACACGAATAGCAATCAGCCCCAGCATTTT. Its translation: CASSSDTNSNQPQHF. Full variable domain (remainder filled in from reference TRBV28 and TRBJ1-5): DVKVTQSSRYLVKRTGEKVFLECVQDMDHENMFWYRQDPGLGLRLIYFSYDVKMKEKGDIPEGYSVSREKKERFSLILESASTNQTSMYLCASSSDTNSNQPQHFGDGTRLSIL.